The following is a T cell receptor (beta chain) sequence with its context. This sample is part of a study of blood T cell repertoires in COVID-19. Study-level information: Some COVID-19 samples were acute and others convalescent; all came from the United States, Italy and Spain. The analysed material was cDNA or gDNA that came from T cells, B-cell-depleted T cells, or PBMCs.

The CDR3 is made up of 13 amino acids. Per germline, CDR1 SNHLY and CDR2 FYNNEI. V was pared by 3 bases and J by 2 bases, with 7 bases between. Generated by immunoSEQ multiplex PCR, the TCRdb table keeps only in-frame clones and is missing some. The sample lists under 150,000 clones, around 83% occurring once. Source material: peripheral blood. The chain couples TRBV2 to TRBJ2-5, with unresolved D. The receptor's source is a man at least 80 years old with active or convalescent COVID-19. This CDR3 is CASSDEQQETQYF. The CDR3 bases are TGTGCCAGCAGTGATGAACAGCAAGAGACCCAGTACTTC.